The rows below give T cell receptor beta chains drawn from one sample of a study of CD8+ T cells in alopecia areata. Profiled with immunoSEQ multiplex PCR; TCRdb holds only in-frame clones, not every one. Here the sample spans some 130,000 clones, about 50% being singletons. This sample comprised CD8+ T cells sorted from blood, obtained at week 0. The receptors shown here come from a human donor with alopecia areata. The CDR3 runs from the conserved cysteine through the conserved F or W. The D gene is left open where the match is weak. Clone sizes are given selectively: once, few, many, or a class where the clone is expanded.

j_call | clone_size | cdr3_length | d_call | v_call | cdr3_aa | cdr3_nt
TRBJ2-5 | few | 14 | TRBD2 | TRBV30 | CALSGGAYQETQYF | TGTGCCTTAAGCGGGGGGGCGTACCAAGAGACCCAGTACTTC
TRBJ1-4 | - | 15 | - | TRBV7-9 | CASSLADSYNEKLFF | TGTGCCAGCAGCTTAGCCGACAGCTATAATGAAAAACTGTTTTTT
TRBJ1-1 | - | 13 | - | TRBV7-9 | CASSSTGNTEAFF | TGTGCCAGCAGCTCGACAGGAAACACTGAAGCTTTCTTT
TRBJ1-4 | - | 12 | TRBD1 | TRBV29-1 | CSVWTGDEKLFF | TGCAGCGTCTGGACAGGGGATGAAAAACTGTTTTTT
TRBJ1-1 | - | 16 | - | TRBV2 | CASSEGVEGGWTEAFF | TGTGCCAGCAGTGAAGGTGTCGAGGGGGGTTGGACTGAAGCTTTCTTT
TRBJ2-7 | few | 13 | - | TRBV4-3 | CASSQATSHEQYF | TGCGCCAGCAGCCAAGCTACAAGCCACGAGCAGTACTTC
TRBJ2-3 | - | 16 | - | TRBV29-1 | CSAKKRAAISTDTQYF | TGCAGCGCTAAGAAGAGGGCAGCCATTAGCACAGATACGCAGTATTTT
TRBJ1-2 | - | 15 | - | TRBV27 | CASSIGSLDTYGYTF | TGTGCCAGCAGTATCGGCAGCCTCGATACCTATGGCTACACCTTC
TRBJ2-7 | many | 16 | - | TRBV2 | CASSGSRYDGPYEQYF | TGTGCCAGCAGTGGAAGCCGCTACGATGGGCCCTACGAGCAGTACTTC
TRBJ2-5 | - | 13 | - | TRBV27 | CASSWGGGETQYF | TGTGCCAGCAGTTGGGGTGGGGGAGAGACCCAGTACTTC
TRBJ2-1 | - | 18 | TRBD1 | TRBV6-1 | CASSAPGQGRSGANEQFF | TGTGCCAGCAGTGCACCGGGACAGGGACGATCGGGGGCCAATGAGCAGTTCTTC
TRBJ1-1 | many | 10 | - | TRBV30 | CAARVIEAFF | TGTGCCGCTAGGGTCATTGAAGCTTTCTTT
TRBJ2-1 | few | 13 | TRBD1 | TRBV11-2 | CAIPGQGYNEQFF | TGTGCCATCCCGGGACAGGGCTACAATGAGCAGTTCTTC
TRBJ1-2 | - | 13 | TRBD1 | TRBV6-5 | CASSFTGGDGYTF | TGTGCCAGCAGTTTTACAGGGGGTGATGGCTACACCTTC
TRBJ1-5 | - | 13 | TRBD1 | TRBV27 | CASAGTVDQPQHF | TGTGCCAGCGCCGGGACAGTTGATCAGCCCCAGCATTTT
TRBJ1-6 | once | 12 | - | TRBV9 | CASSPGETPLHF | TGTGCCAGCAGCCCTGGGGAAACTCCCCTCCACTTT
TRBJ2-1 | - | 15 | TRBD2 | TRBV7-2 | CASSSRGGSYNEQFF | TGTGCCAGCAGCTCCCGGGGGGGCTCCTACAATGAGCAGTTCTTC
TRBJ2-3 | few | 14 | - | TRBV10-2 | CASSESWGTDTQYF | TGCGCCAGCAGTGAGTCGTGGGGCACAGATACGCAGTATTTT
TRBJ2-1 | few | 17 | - | TRBV5-4 | CASSLETVRARYNEQFF | TGTGCCAGCAGCTTGGAGACAGTCAGAGCACGGTACAATGAGCAGTTCTTC
TRBJ2-7 | few | 14 | TRBD1 | TRBV13 | CASSSRDSPYEQYF | TGTGCCAGCAGCTCCCGGGACAGCCCCTACGAGCAGTACTTC
TRBJ2-3 | few | 12 | - | TRBV29-1 | CSVEDPTDTQYF | TGCAGCGTTGAAGACCCCACAGATACGCAGTATTTT
TRBJ2-1 | - | 14 | TRBD2 | TRBV29-1 | CSATTGTTYNEQFF | TGCAGCGCCACCACCGGGACTACCTACAATGAGCAGTTCTTC
TRBJ2-7 | - | 13 | - | TRBV13 | CASSLGNNGEQYF | TGTGCCAGCAGCTTAGGTAATAACGGCGAGCAGTACTTC
TRBJ2-5 | - | 13 | TRBD1 | TRBV7-9 | CASSGQDEETQYF | TGTGCCAGCAGCGGACAGGACGAAGAGACCCAGTACTTC